This T cell receptor beta chain was profiled in a study of T cells in tumors after PD-1 blockade. At the level of the study: Excluded were patients with checkpoint blockade, immunosuppressants, or radiotherapy or other anti-cancer therapy within 4 weeks. Treatment was either pembrolizumab 200 mg every 3 weeks or cemiplimab 350 mg every 2 weeks. A subset received ongoing vismodegib 150 mg daily alongside anti-PD-1 therapy.

Comment on this clone: No antigen is known for it.

The study, taken as a whole, reports: Approximately 41% of tumor TCR clonotypes were also found in blood.

Assay: immunoSEQ multiplex PCR; the TCRdb copy retains only in-frame clones and omits some. This sample has 40,000 to 55,000 clones, with approximately 79% found just once. Germline V gene sequence: CDR1 WSHSY, CDR2 SAAADI. The CDR3 length is 14 residues. The V end lost 7 bases, the J end lost 4 bases, and 14 bases lay between the germline ends. The chain couples TRBV10-2 to TRBJ2-1; possibly TRBD1 or TRBD2 for D (5 bases each). This TCR was sampled from a human donor with basal cell carcinoma. This specimen consisted of PBMCs, obtained before anti-PD-1 treatment. CDR3 loop: CASINRDAYNEQFF. CDR3 bases: TGCGCCAGCATCAACCGGGACGCATACAATGAGCAGTTCTTC.